The entry below describes one T cell receptor (beta chain). No antigen is known for it. Base qualities are missing; no much larger clone stands one base away. This sample is drawn from a study of T cells in Graves' hyperthyroidism and ophthalmopathy (dated by TCRdb to between 2019 and 2020). In the study overall: Peripheral blood was sampled at the time of initial diagnosis, prior to any treatment. In addition, the study compared T-cell repertoires in thyroid tissue and in blood from about six Graves' hyperthyroidism patients. Whether ophthalmopathy could be predicted prospectively was tested in an independent validation cohort made up of about 18 hyperthyroidism patients plus 17 patients who later progressed to ophthalmopathy. The paper describes TCR Vbeta CDR3 sequencing of more than 120 peripheral blood samples, made up of approximately 40 ophthalmopathy patients, around 78 hyperthyroidism patients and some 17 progressor patients. Following sampling, methimazole starting at 30 mg daily was given to hyperthyroidism patients, and high-dose intravenous methylprednisolone was given to ophthalmopathy patients. A discovery cohort of about a hundred patients, approximately 44 with Graves' ophthalmopathy and 55 to 60 with stable Graves' hyperthyroidism, was used to find distinguishing TCR V-J signatures. The 75 to 100 discovery patients were randomly divided into training and test sets at a 7:3 ratio. What the research found in general, with its limitations: In cross-validation, a model built on a 13 V-J signature told ophthalmopathy apart from stable hyperthyroidism with approximately 90% sensitivity and about 81% specificity, and in testing the same model reached 80%/75%. In validation, the model predicted progression to ophthalmopathy with 65% to 71% sensitivity and less than 80% specificity, a median of 6.5 months before onset. Sample size was not statistically predetermined, and investigators were not blinded to group allocation. Most expanded thyroid clonotypes (frequency above 0.001) were also found in blood, which suggests that blood repertoires may mirror thyroid immune responses.

TCR beta CDR3 regions were amplified from RNA transcripts. The first round of RT-PCR for the TCR CDR3 was performed with the HTBI primer set and the Qiagen OneStep RT-PCR kit. A second multiplex PCR round built the libraries, followed by size selection and purification. Sequencing of the libraries was done on an Illumina HiSeq2000 using paired-end 100 bp reads. Per the authors' processing: SOAPnuke was used to process the raw data, throwing out any read that contained adapters or uncalled bases, had a mean Phred below 15, or lacked an exact constant-primer or identifier match. High-quality paired reads were merged with COPE v1.2.5, and unique nucleotide sequences were defined as clonotypes. MiTCR v1.1 was used to align the clonotypes against IMGT TRBV, TRBD and TRBJ reference segments. Analysis was restricted to V-J combinations with a frequency above 0.0001, which covered 99% to 99.2% of repertoires. The TCS score was defined as F50 (clonal expansion) divided by E x V (chaos), with BLOSUM62-based TCRdist calculated between CDR3 peptides within each V-J. Welch's t-statistics and random forest reduced around 550 V-J features to 13, which were used in a naive Bayes classifier (R e1071). The raw public data were reprocessed by TCRdb itself: fastp quality trimming at Q25, MiXCR clonotype calling, in-frame beta chains only. Each record represents a unique CDR3 protein, reported with the most common genes and DNA among its rows. What appears here as the V and J calls and clone size reflects TCRdb's work, not the paper's. In this sample the table shows about 530,000 distinct CDR3 sequences, 15% to 20% of which occur a single time. 17% of the sample goes to the ten largest clones.

In the ophthalmopathy patients, disease was moderately to severely active, with a Clinical Activity Score of 3 or more, a NOSPECS grade of 4 or more, and a duration of less than 3 months. Patients with uncontrolled infections, other autoimmune diseases, pregnancy or lactation were excluded. Diagnoses relied on clinical symptoms, serum thyroxine and TRAb, thyroid ultrasound and orbital computed tomography. Ficoll-Paque density gradient centrifugation was used to isolate PBMCs from around 9.1 ml of fresh peripheral blood. Total RNA was extracted with Trizol reagent, and quality was checked on an Agilent 2100 Bioanalyzer. The CDR3 has 15 amino acids, counting the end cysteine and phenylalanine. This entry keeps only the CDR3 DNA: 45 bases, framed from base 1. Cut back by 0 bases and 0 bases, the V and J ends lie 9 bases apart. Reading the germline V gene gives CDR1 SGHRS and CDR2 YFSETQ.

The TCR sequence derives from a woman aged 18-35 years with Graves' ophthalmopathy. Sequencing was performed on blood. The chain is assembled from TRBV5-1 and TRBJ2-5, and perhaps TRBD2 as D gene, on 6 matching bases. The CDR3: CASSLEGLNQETQYF. The nucleotide sequence is given as TGCGCCAGCAGCTTGGAGGGACTGAACCAAGAGACCCAGTACTTC.